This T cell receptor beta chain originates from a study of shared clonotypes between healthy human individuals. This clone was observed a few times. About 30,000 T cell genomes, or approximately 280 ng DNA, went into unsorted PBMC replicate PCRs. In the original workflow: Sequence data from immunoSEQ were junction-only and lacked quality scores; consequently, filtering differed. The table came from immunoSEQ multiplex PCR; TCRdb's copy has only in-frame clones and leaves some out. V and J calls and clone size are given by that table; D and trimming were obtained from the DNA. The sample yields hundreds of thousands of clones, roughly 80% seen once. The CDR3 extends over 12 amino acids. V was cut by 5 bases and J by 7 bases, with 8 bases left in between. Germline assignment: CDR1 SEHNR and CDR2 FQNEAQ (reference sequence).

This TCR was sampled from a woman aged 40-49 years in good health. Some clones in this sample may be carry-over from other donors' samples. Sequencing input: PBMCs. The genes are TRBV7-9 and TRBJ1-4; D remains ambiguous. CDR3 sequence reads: CASSRTFEKLFF. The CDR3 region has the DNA TGTGCCAGCAGCCGGACCTTTGAAAAACTGTTTTTT. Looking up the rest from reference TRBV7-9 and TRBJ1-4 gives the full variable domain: DTGVSQNPRHKITKRGQNVTFRCDPISEHNRLYWYRQTLGQGPEFLTYFQNEAQLEKSRLLSDRFSAERPKGSFSTLEIQRTEQGDSAMYLCASSRTFEKLFFGSGTQLSVL.